A single sample is the source of the 15 T cell receptor beta chains below, sequenced in a study of T-cell memory formation after mild COVID-19. Each CDR3 protein is one row after TCRdb ran MiXCR on the 5' RACE reads. The data show around 430,000 distinct CDR3 sequences, about 17% seen once. Sequencing used PBMCs or a T cell subset sorted from them (not recorded which). Receptor source: a young man who had mild COVID-19 (a few samples of this study predate the infection). Cell type and time point are not known.

The chain links TRBV19 to TRBJ2-2; possibly TRBD1 for D (5 bases). Germline CDR1 LNHDA, CDR2 SQIVND (reference sequence). The length of the CDR3 is 15 residues. Between the trimmed V and J ends, which lost 6 bases and 1 base, there was a span of 12 bases. The CDR3 loop is CASSRFRGNTGELFF. In DNA form, the CDR3 reads TGTGCCAGTAGCCGCTTTAGGGGGAACACCGGGGAGCTGTTTTTT.

This clonotype came up a few times. The chain couples TRBV12-5 to TRBJ1-1; D unresolved. Germline V gives CDR1 LGHNT, CDR2 FRNRAP. Trimming took 1 base from V and 5 from J, leaving 11 bases between them. The CDR3 is made up of 14 amino acids. The CDR3 coding sequence is TGTGCTAGTGGTTTGGCCGGGGTTGAGACTGAAGCTTTCTTT. Protein sequence: CASGLAGVETEAFF.

In this sample, this clonotype turned up a few times. This chain links TRBV20-1 with TRBJ2-1; D unclear. The V and J ends lost 3 bases and 7 bases respectively, with 7 bases between them. CDR3 length: 11 residues. Germline CDR1 reads DFQATT; CDR2 reads SNEGSKA (reference sequence). DNA for the CDR3: TGCAGTGCTAGGTCAGCAAATGAGCAGTTCTTC. Its translation is CSARSANEQFF.

There are many counts of this clonotype. This sequence joins TRBV10-2 and TRBJ2-5, with 8 positions matching TRBD2. There are 13 residues in the CDR3. Germline V gene sequence: CDR1 WSHSY, CDR2 SAAADI. V was pared by 7 bases and J by 5 bases, with 6 bases of the junction left unmatched. CDR3 amino acids: CASKVGGAETQYF. The CDR3 DNA follows: TGCGCCAGCAAAGTCGGGGGGGCGGAGACCCAGTACTTC.

The chain links TRBV7-9 to TRBJ1-2; the D is unclear. Germline V gene data show CDR1 as SEHNR and CDR2 as FQNEAQ (reference sequence). Between the trimmed V and J ends, which lost 0 bases and 5 bases, there was a span of 10 bases. This CDR3 contains 14 residues. CDR3 amino acids: CASSLAGLPYGYTF. In DNA, the CDR3 is TGTGCCAGCAGCTTAGCGGGCCTTCCATATGGCTACACCTTC.

The chain links TRBV20-1 to TRBJ2-7; the D gene is possibly TRBD1 (5 bases). The CDR3 runs to 16 residues. Trimming removed 0 bases from V and 4 bases from J, with 19 bases in between. In germline, CDR1 is DFQATT, CDR2 SNEGSKA (reference sequence). The CDR3 reads CSARDPKPGLWYEQYF. In DNA form, the CDR3 reads TGCAGTGCTAGAGATCCAAAACCAGGGTTATGGTACGAGCAGTACTTC.

V and J are TRBV15 and TRBJ2-2, with TRBD1 matching over 9 bases. The CDR3 has 14 amino acids. The V gene's germline CDR1 is LNHNV and CDR2 YYDKDF (reference sequence). The V gene end was trimmed by 5 bases and the J gene end by 6 bases; junction bases not matched to a gene: 4. The DNA for the CDR3 is TGTGCCACCAGCGGGGACAGGGCGGCCGGGGAGCTGTTTTTT. It specifies CATSGDRAAGELFF.

With regard to this clonotype: An end of the junction does not agree with germline; a read error may underlie this. V usage is TRBV3-1 and J usage is TRBJ2-3; 7 nucleotides line up with TRBD1. Germline assignment: CDR1 LGHDT and CDR2 YNNKEL (reference sequence). CDR3 length equals 14 residues. The CDR3 is CDSSHRGATDTQYF. In DNA, the CDR3 is TGTGACAGCAGCCACAGGGGCGCCACAGATACGCAGTATTTT.

In its sample, this clonotype was seen a few times. The chain carries TRBV6-2 or TRBV6-3 and TRBJ2-7; perhaps TRBD1 as D (6 bases). V lost 6 bases, J lost 4 bases, and 13 bases lay in between. CDR1 is MNHEY, CDR2 SVGEGT, per germline. This CDR3 region has 13 residues. The CDR3 loop is CASRTTGLYEQYF. CDR3 nucleotide sequence: TGTGCCAGCAGAACTACAGGGTTGTACGAGCAGTACTTC.

This clonotype occurred a few times. This sequence joins TRBV20-1 and TRBJ1-4; 8 nucleotides match TRBD1. The CDR3 runs 16 residues. Germline V gives CDR1 DFQATT, CDR2 SNEGSKA (reference sequence). Trimming at V came to 1 base and at J to 5 bases, leaving 9 bases not matched to a gene. For the CDR3, the DNA is TGCAGTGCTAGAGGACTCCCGGGACAGGAGAATGAAAAACTGTTTTTT. It encodes CSARGLPGQENEKLFF.

This clonotype was seen only a few times. The chain joins TRBV6-2 or TRBV6-3 to TRBJ2-7; D perhaps matches TRBD2 (6 bases). Trimming shortened V by 5 bases and J by 2 bases, and 10 bases separated the two germline ends. This CDR3 has 13 residues. From germline, CDR1 is MNHEY and CDR2 SVGEGT. CDR3 coding DNA: TGTGCCAGCAGTGGAAGGAGGGCCTACGAGCAGTACGTC. It codes for CASSGRRAYEQYV.

This clonotype has a handful of counts. The genes are TRBV7-2 and TRBJ2-1; TRBD2 matches 9 bases. The junction had 9 bases not matched to a gene; V was cut back by 6 bases and J by 6 bases. The germline V gene has CDR1 SGHTA and CDR2 FQGNSA. CDR3 length: 15 amino acids. CDR3 coding DNA: TGTGCCAGCAGGCAAGCGGGGGGCCCACCCAATGAGCAGTTCTTC. Protein: CASRQAGGPPNEQFF. The entire variable domain, with the rest obtained from reference TRBV7-2 and TRBJ2-1, is as follows: GAGVSQSPSNKVTEKGKDVELRCDPISGHTALYWYRQSLGQGLEFLIYFQGNSAPDKSGLPSDRFSAERTGGSVSTLTIQRTQQEDSAVYLCASRQAGGPPNEQFFGPGTRLTVL.

The rearrangement uses TRBV4-2 and TRBJ1-2; 9 bases line up with TRBD1. This CDR3 region has 14 residues. Germline V gives CDR1 LGHNA, CDR2 YNFKEQ. Trimming removed 1 base from V and 7 bases from J; junction bases left unmatched: 4. The CDR3 sequence: CASSQVQGAGGYTF. CDR3 sequence (DNA): TGTGCCAGCAGCCAAGTACAGGGGGCGGGTGGCTACACCTTC.

This clonotype has at least ten counts. The rearrangement links TRBV5-6 to TRBJ2-7; D not certain. Germline loops: CDR1 SGHDT, CDR2 YYEEEE. CDR3 length equals 13 residues. V lost 2 bases, J lost 1 base, and 7 bases lay in between. CDR3 DNA: TGTGCCAGCAGCTTAGAGAGTTCCTACGAGCAGTACTTC. Protein sequence: CASSLESSYEQYF.

This chain joins TRBV12-3 or TRBV12-4 and TRBJ1-1; D remains unclear. The length of the CDR3 is 14 residues. Trimming took 7 bases from V and 4 from J, leaving 16 bases between them. The CDR3 DNA sequence: TGTGCCAGCATAATGTCTGGGTTAGTCACTGAAGCTTTCTTT. Its translation is CASIMSGLVTEAFF.